This passage covers 26 T cell receptor beta chains from one sample sequenced in a study of blood T cell repertoires in COVID-19. TCRdb's table, derived via immunoSEQ multiplex PCR, lists solely in-frame clones and lacks some. The table shows 300,000 to 350,000 clones, with around 90% occurring only once. The material sequenced was peripheral blood. The receptors stem from a man aged 30 to 39 with COVID-19, enrolled during active disease.

The chain is built from TRBV2 and TRBJ2-7, with 8 bases fitting TRBD2. Per germline, CDR1 SNHLY and CDR2 FYNNEI. CDR3 size: 13 residues. V gave up 7 bases and J gave up 3 bases; unmatched junction bases: 5. CDR3 region: CASMLSGDYEQYF. The DNA for the CDR3 is TGTGCCAGCATGCTTAGCGGGGACTACGAGCAGTACTTC. The full variable domain, with the rest looked up from reference TRBV2 and TRBJ2-7, is EPEVTQTPSHQVTQMGQEVILRCVPISNHLYFYWYRQILGQKVEFLVSFYNNEISEKSEIFDDQFSVERPDGSNFTLKIRSTKLEDSAMYFCASMLSGDYEQYFGPGTRLTVT.

The chain links TRBV28 to TRBJ1-4; 10 bases line up with TRBD1. J gave up 3 bases and V 5 bases, and 9 bases lay outside the gene matches. Germline V gene sequence: CDR1 MDHEN, CDR2 SYDVKM. This CDR3 has 17 amino acids. CDR3 nucleotide sequence: TGTGCCAGCAGTCCCTGGGGACAGGGGCTGGCTAATGAAAAACTGTTTTTT. Translated, it gives CASSPWGQGLANEKLFF.

This chain joins TRBV7-2 and TRBJ1-5; D is uncertain. The CDR3 runs 14 residues. Germline CDR1 is SGHTA and CDR2 is FQGNSA. The ends were cut back, 2 bases at V and 1 base at J, with 6 bases in the middle. CDR3 DNA sequence: TGTGCCAGCAGCTTAAGTCAGAGCAATCAGCCCCAGCATTTT. Encoded protein: CASSLSQSNQPQHF.

The chain is built from TRBV5-1 and TRBJ2-3, with D unresolved. Per the germline V gene, CDR1 is SGHRS and CDR2 is YFSETQ. The V and J ends lost 0 bases and 6 bases respectively, with 11 bases between them. The CDR3 totals 14 residues. CDR3 bases: TGCGCCAGCAGCTTGGCTGACATAAGGGATACGCAGTATTTT. It codes for CASSLADIRDTQYF.

The chain is built from TRBV2 and TRBJ2-1; 7 bases line up with TRBD2. The V segment lost 8 bases and the J segment 5 bases; nucleotides outside the gene matches: 9. Germline CDR1 reads SNHLY; CDR2 reads FYNNEI. The CDR3 runs 14 residues. CDR3 sequence: CASQHGLADNEQFF. The CDR3 DNA is TGTGCCAGCCAGCACGGGCTAGCGGACAATGAGCAGTTCTTC.

This chain uses TRBV7-3 with TRBJ2-3; a weak D match, TRBD1 (6 bases). V was trimmed by 4 bases and J by 0 bases, leaving 11 bases between them. Germline V CDR1 and CDR2: SGHTA, FQGTGA. The CDR3 has 15 amino acids. In DNA, the CDR3 is TGTGCCAGCAGCTCCACAGGGTATAGCACAGATACGCAGTATTTT. Translating gives CASSSTGYSTDTQYF.

The chain carries TRBV5-8 and TRBJ2-5; D not resolved. CDR1 and CDR2 (germline): SGHTS, YDEGEE. The CDR3 contains 12 residues. Trimming removed 4 bases at V and 5 bases at J, with 9 bases between. CDR3 in amino acids: CASSLTGETQYF. CDR3 DNA sequence: TGTGCCAGCAGCCTGACCGGGGAGACCCAGTACTTC.

The genes are TRBV7-6 and TRBJ1-5, with no clear D. Germline V gives CDR1 SGHVS, CDR2 FNYEAQ. The CDR3 runs to 13 residues. V dropped 0 bases and J dropped 5 bases, with 5 bases sitting between them. For the CDR3, the DNA is TGTGCCAGCAGCTTAGCCCGAGATCAGCCCCAGCATTTT. As protein: CASSLARDQPQHF.

The chain links TRBV4-1 to TRBJ2-3, with D perhaps TRBD1 (6 bases). The CDR3 covers 16 residues. V dropped 3 bases and J dropped 3 bases, with 16 bases sitting between them. Germline V gives CDR1 MGHRA, CDR2 YSYEKL. CDR3 region: CASSQVTGIGTDTQYF. The DNA of the CDR3 is TGCGCCAGCAGCCAGGTTACAGGGATTGGTACAGATACGCAGTATTTT.

The J gene is TRBJ2-1, the V gene TRBV19; a weak D match, TRBD2 (5 bases). CDR3 length: 15 amino acids. The germline V gene has CDR1 LNHDA and CDR2 SQIVND (reference sequence). V was clipped by 8 bases and J by 10 bases, with 24 bases between them. CDR3 nucleotide sequence: TGTGCCAGTCTGCCTCAGTTGACGGCCCCGGGGGAGCAGTTCTTC. This codes for CASLPQLTAPGEQFF. The whole variable domain, filled in from reference TRBV19 and TRBJ2-1, reads DGGITQSPKYLFRKEGQNVTLSCEQNLNHDAMYWYRQDPGQGLRLIYYSQIVNDFQKGDIAEGYSVSREKKESFPLTVTSAQKNPTAFYLCASLPQLTAPGEQFFGPGTRLTVL.

The chain combines TRBV7-2 with TRBJ1-3, with TRBD1 matching 9 bases. J was trimmed by 2 bases and V by 1 base; bases with no gene match: 3. Germline V gene lookup returns CDR1 SGHTA and CDR2 FQGNSA. The CDR3 loop spans 16 amino acids. DNA of the CDR3: TGTGCCAGCAGCTTAGTACAGGGGGCGACTGGAAACACCATATATTTT. Amino acid sequence: CASSLVQGATGNTIYF.

V usage is TRBV6-5 and J usage is TRBJ1-4, with D possibly being TRBD1 (6 bases). CDR1 and CDR2 (germline): MNHEY, SVGAGI. V was pared by 3 bases and J by 4 bases, with 12 bases between. The length of the CDR3 is 15 residues. The CDR3 coding sequence is TGTGCCAGCAGTTATGCCGGACAGTATAATGAAAAACTGTTTTTT. Translating gives CASSYAGQYNEKLFF.

The sample holds one count of this clone. The rearrangement links TRBV7-8 to TRBJ2-1, with TRBD2 matching over 8 bases. This CDR3 region has 16 residues. Germline CDR1 reads SGHVS; CDR2 reads FQNEAQ. V lost 5 bases and J lost 6; bases outside the gene matches: 12. CDR3 in amino acids: CASSPSGTRGLNEQFF. CDR3 nucleotide sequence: TGTGCCAGCAGCCCCTCCGGGACTAGAGGACTCAATGAGCAGTTCTTC. Together with reference TRBV7-8 and TRBJ2-1, the CDR3 gives the full variable domain: GAGVSQSPRYKVAKRGQDVALRCDPISGHVSLFWYQQALGQGPEFLTYFQNEAQLDKSGLPSDRFFAERPEGSVSTLKIQRTQQEDSAVYLCASSPSGTRGLNEQFFGPGTRLTVL.

This clone was counted between two and nine times. The gene calls are TRBV24-1 and TRBJ2-7, with 8 bases matching TRBD1. The ends lost 2 bases at V and 6 bases at J; junction bases unmatched: 8. The CDR3 is 15 residues long. CDR1 and CDR2 from the germline V gene are KGHDR and SFDVKD. For the CDR3, the DNA is TGTGCCACCAGTGATTCTTGGACAGGGAACGGCGAGCAGTACTTC. Residues: CATSDSWTGNGEQYF.

Comments on this clone: The junction and the germline gene differ at one end; a read error may be behind it. V gene TRBV18 combines with J gene TRBJ2-7; D may be TRBD2 (7 bases). Germline CDR1 and CDR2: KGHSH and LQKENI. The length of the CDR3 is 16 residues. The CDR3, as DNA: TGTGCCAGCTCCCCACCGGGGAGGGGGGTTACGGACGAGCAGTACTTC. This translates into CASSPPGRGVTDEQYF.

Turning to this clone: A far more abundant clone sits one base away, making this likely a read error. This chain links TRBV11-2 with TRBJ2-1; 15 bases align to TRBD2. The CDR3 consists of 15 residues. V lost 5 bases and J lost 7; bases outside the gene matches: 3. In germline, CDR1 is SGHAT, CDR2 FQNNGV. CDR3 loop: CASSRTSGGANEQFF. The CDR3 DNA reads TGTGCCAGCAGCCGGACTAGCGGGGGGGCGAATGAGCAGTTCTTC.

This sequence joins TRBV7-2 and TRBJ1-4; tentative D call: TRBD1 (5 bases). The V and J ends lost 4 bases and 6 bases respectively, with 15 bases between them. The CDR3 consists of 15 residues. Germline values: CDR1 SGHTA, CDR2 FQGNSA. The chain's CDR3 is CASSSLGGRYEKLFF. The CDR3 DNA follows: TGTGCCAGCAGCTCCCTCGGGGGGAGGTATGAAAAACTGTTTTTT.

The CDR3 nucleotides read TGTGCCACCAGTGATTTGACAGGTTCGGGCACAGATACGCAGTATTTT. This translates into CATSDLTGSGTDTQYF. The chain is built from TRBV24-1 and TRBJ2-3, with D possibly being TRBD1 (5 bases). Germline CDR1 KGHDR, CDR2 SFDVKD. Trimming removed 0 bases at V and 1 base at J, with 10 bases between. The CDR3 runs 16 residues.

The chain employs TRBV4-2 and TRBJ2-2, with D perhaps TRBD2 (6 bases). Trimming pared 3 bases from V and 7 bases from J, leaving 21 bases between. CDR1 and CDR2 from the germline V gene are LGHNA and YNFKEQ. The CDR3 is 17 residues long. CDR3 DNA sequence: TGTGCCAGCAGCCAGCCGGTGGCTAGCGAAGGGTTCGGGGAGCTGTTTTTT. This codes for CASSQPVASEGFGELFF.

This chain links TRBV5-1 with TRBJ2-3; D might be TRBD1 (6 bases). The CDR3 is made up of 17 amino acids. CDR1 is SGHRS, CDR2 YFSETQ, per germline. V was pared by 4 bases and J by 4 bases, with 22 bases between. The CDR3 sequence is CASSPTPTGGGSDTQYF. In nucleotides, the CDR3 is TGCGCCAGCAGCCCTACCCCGACAGGAGGTGGATCAGATACGCAGTATTTT.

The chain joins TRBV19 to TRBJ2-7; tentatively, D is TRBD1 (5 bases). The germline V and J ends were trimmed by 5 bases and 0 bases, with 8 bases remaining between them. This CDR3 spans 13 amino acids. CDR1 and CDR2 (germline): LNHDA, SQIVND (reference sequence). The CDR3 coding sequence is TGTGCCAGTAGTTGGGGCCACTCCTACGAGCAGTACTTC. As protein: CASSWGHSYEQYF.

The chain has TRBV3-1 (or the pseudogene TRBV3-2) and TRBJ2-5; D gene uncertain. V shed 0 bases and J shed 5 bases, with 19 bases lying between them. The V gene's germline CDR1 is LGHDT and CDR2 YNNKEL (reference sequence). The CDR3 length is 17 residues. CDR3 nucleotides: TGTGCCAGCAGCCAAGATTCGGCAGGCTGCTTCGTGGAGACCCAGTACTTC. It yields the protein CASSQDSAGCFVETQYF.

This chain connects TRBV28 to TRBJ1-5; 7 bases map to TRBD1. Germline V gene lookup returns CDR1 MDHEN and CDR2 SYDVKM. The CDR3 sequence is 15 residues long. The V segment lost 6 bases and the J segment 11 bases; nucleotides outside the gene matches: 16. The CDR3, as DNA: TGTGCCAGCAGCCCTAGACAGGGTCACCCGATAGCCCAGCATTTT. Its protein is CASSPRQGHPIAQHF.

The gene calls are TRBV7-3 and TRBJ1-3; possible D gene TRBD1, 5 bases. Germline loops: CDR1 SGHTA, CDR2 FQGTGA. The V end lost 1 base, the J end lost 4 bases, and 11 bases lay between the germline ends. The CDR3 totals 15 residues. Written as DNA, the CDR3 is TGTGCCAGCAGCTTAATAGGGACTGCAGGAAACACCATATATTTT. This gives the protein CASSLIGTAGNTIYF.

This chain connects TRBV5-5 to TRBJ1-2, with 9 nucleotides matching TRBD1. Germline-derived CDR1 and CDR2 are SGHKS and YYEKEE (reference sequence). The CDR3 has 14 amino acids. The J segment lost 4 bases and the V segment lost 4 bases, leaving 5 bases of the junction unmatched. CDR3 amino acids: CASSGQGSPYGYTF. The DNA for the CDR3 is TGTGCCAGCAGCGGACAGGGGTCTCCCTATGGCTACACCTTC.

Concerning this clone: One junction end disagrees with the germline gene, perhaps due to a read error. The chain employs TRBV5-8 and TRBJ1-1; D may be TRBD1 (5 bases). Germline CDR1 and CDR2: SGHTS and YDEGEE. The CDR3 covers 13 residues. CDR3 coding DNA: TGTGCCAGCAGCCTGGGGGGTGACAGACCTCCGGACTTT. As protein: CASSLGGDRPPDF.